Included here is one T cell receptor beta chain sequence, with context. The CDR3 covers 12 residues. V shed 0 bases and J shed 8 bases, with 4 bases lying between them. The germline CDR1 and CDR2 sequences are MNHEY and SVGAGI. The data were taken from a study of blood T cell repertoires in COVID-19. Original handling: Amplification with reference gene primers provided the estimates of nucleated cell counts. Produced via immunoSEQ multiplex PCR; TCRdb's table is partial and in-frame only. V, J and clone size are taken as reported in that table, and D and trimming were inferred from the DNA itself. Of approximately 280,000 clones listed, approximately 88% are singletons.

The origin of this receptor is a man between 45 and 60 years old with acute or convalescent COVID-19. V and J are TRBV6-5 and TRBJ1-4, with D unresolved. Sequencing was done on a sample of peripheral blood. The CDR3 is CASSYSREKLFF. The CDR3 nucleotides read TGTGCCAGCAGTTACTCTCGGGAAAAACTGTTTTTT.